The TCR beta chain under discussion was sequenced for a study of blood T cell repertoires in COVID-19. Study in general: Italy, Spain and the United States were the sources of the convalescent and acute COVID-19 samples. The cDNA or gDNA used as material had been derived from T cells, B-cell-depleted T cells, or PBMCs.

Sequenced by immunoSEQ multiplex PCR; TCRdb stores in-frame clones only, minus some. The table records about 89,000 clones, 78% of them present only once. V dropped 7 bases and J dropped 8 bases, with 14 bases sitting between them. The germline gives CDR1 SNHLY, CDR2 FYNNEI. The CDR3 loop spans 12 amino acids. The sequence was collected from a man aged 65 to 79 with COVID-19, enrolled during active disease. Material: peripheral blood. The genes are TRBV2 and TRBJ1-2, with D possibly matching TRBD1 (6 bases). The CDR3 reads CASNPRGTGYTF. CDR3 bases: TGTGCCAGCAACCCGAGGGGGACCGGCTACACCTTC.